Below, 4 T cell receptor beta chains from the same sample are listed, as sequenced in a study of blood T cell repertoires in COVID-19. Using immunoSEQ multiplex PCR, the repertoire was profiled, and TCRdb retains in-frame clones only, with some absent. The data hold 65,000 to 90,000 clones, with approximately 86% observed a single time. Material: peripheral blood. The receptors stem from an elderly man with COVID-19, enrolled during active disease.

The V call is TRBV5-1, the J call TRBJ2-1; D perhaps matches TRBD1 (5 bases). The CDR3 is made up of 17 amino acids. V was clipped by 2 bases and J by 0 bases, with 15 bases between them. Germline V gene sequence: CDR1 SGHRS, CDR2 YFSETQ. In DNA, the CDR3 is TGCGCCAGCAGCTTCAATGGACAACGGAGCTCCTACAATGAGCAGTTCTTC. It translates to CASSFNGQRSSYNEQFF.

The chain links TRBV19 to TRBJ1-5, with TRBD1 identical over 8 bases. With V trimmed by 6 bases and J by 4 bases, 11 bases remained unmatched. Per germline, CDR1 LNHDA and CDR2 SQIVND (reference sequence). This CDR3 has 16 residues. CDR3 DNA: TGTGCCAGTAGCCAAGATGGACAGGGTGTAAATCAGCCCCAGCATTTT. Translated: CASSQDGQGVNQPQHF.

The chain is built from TRBV11-2 and TRBJ2-5; TRBD1 matches 10 bases. The CDR3 totals 15 residues. Germline values: CDR1 SGHAT, CDR2 FQNNGV. V shed 0 bases and J 5 bases; nucleotides not matched to a gene: 3. As DNA, the CDR3 is TGTGCCAGCAGCTTAGATGGGACAGGGGTCGAGACCCAGTACTTC. Translation gives CASSLDGTGVETQYF.

The chain joins TRBV4-3 to TRBJ2-5; 8 bases match TRBD2. Germline values: CDR1 LGHNA, CDR2 YSLEER. This CDR3 spans 15 amino acids. Trimming removed 2 bases from V and 1 base from J; junction bases left unmatched: 3. CDR3 coding DNA: TGCGCCAGCAGCCAACGCGGGGGGCCCCAAGAGACCCAGTACTTC. It is translated as CASSQRGGPQETQYF.